This TCR beta chain was recorded in a study of blood T cell repertoires in COVID-19. For the study at large: Spain, Italy and the United States supplied samples that represented acute and convalescent COVID-19. PBMCs, B-cell-depleted T cells, or T cells were the source of the cDNA or gDNA that made up the material.

Ten or more counts support this clone. In the original analysis: Amplified reference gene primers provided the basis for estimating nucleated cell counts. Here immunoSEQ multiplex PCR was the method, and the copy in TCRdb shows in-frame clones only, minus some. V, J and clone size were drawn from that table, and D and trimming were deduced from the DNA. The data hold roughly 100,000 clones, with around four fifths observed a single time. V was shortened by 0 bases and J by 10 bases, with 7 bases between the two germline ends. This CDR3 is 12 amino acids long. CDR1 MNHNY and CDR2 SVGAGI come from the germline V gene (reference sequence).

This clonotype originated in a man aged 55 to 70 with active or convalescent COVID-19. Sequencing was done on a sample of peripheral blood. The J gene is TRBJ2-1, the V gene TRBV6-6, with a weak D call TRBD1 (5 bases). The CDR3 bases are TGTGCCAGCAGTTACTCCCCAGGGGAGCAGTTCTTC. It encodes CASSYSPGEQFF.